This record covers a single T cell receptor beta chain. Its specificity is not known. Treatment described: over 15 received Ad26.COV2.S at low or high dose, single or two shots; about 5 received placebo; per-sample allocation not given. After the first vaccine or placebo injection, samples were drawn on day 63. After removal of 3 bases from V and 7 bases from J, the junction contained 10 bases not matched to a gene. The germline gives CDR1 SGHRS, CDR2 YFSETQ. This CDR3 is built from 15 residues. The data stem from a study of Ad26.COV2.S vaccination and SARS-CoV-2 variants. Whole-study findings and limits: Placebo and vaccine recipients had non-spike TCR breadth that was similar.

Sequencing used immunoSEQ multiplex PCR; TCRdb keeps in-frame clones, though not all of them. The sample lists roughly 320,000 clones; about 86% were seen once. The rearrangement uses TRBV5-1 and TRBJ1-5, with 7 bases lining up with TRBD1. The receptor was derived from a person aged 18-65 years who received the Ad26.COV2.S COVID-19 vaccine or a placebo. Sample: peripheral blood, taken in a trial of Ad26.COV2.S vaccine versus placebo. CDR3 sequence: CASSWTGGVGQPQHF. The DNA for the CDR3 is TGCGCCAGCAGCTGGACAGGAGGGGTTGGGCAGCCCCAGCATTTT.